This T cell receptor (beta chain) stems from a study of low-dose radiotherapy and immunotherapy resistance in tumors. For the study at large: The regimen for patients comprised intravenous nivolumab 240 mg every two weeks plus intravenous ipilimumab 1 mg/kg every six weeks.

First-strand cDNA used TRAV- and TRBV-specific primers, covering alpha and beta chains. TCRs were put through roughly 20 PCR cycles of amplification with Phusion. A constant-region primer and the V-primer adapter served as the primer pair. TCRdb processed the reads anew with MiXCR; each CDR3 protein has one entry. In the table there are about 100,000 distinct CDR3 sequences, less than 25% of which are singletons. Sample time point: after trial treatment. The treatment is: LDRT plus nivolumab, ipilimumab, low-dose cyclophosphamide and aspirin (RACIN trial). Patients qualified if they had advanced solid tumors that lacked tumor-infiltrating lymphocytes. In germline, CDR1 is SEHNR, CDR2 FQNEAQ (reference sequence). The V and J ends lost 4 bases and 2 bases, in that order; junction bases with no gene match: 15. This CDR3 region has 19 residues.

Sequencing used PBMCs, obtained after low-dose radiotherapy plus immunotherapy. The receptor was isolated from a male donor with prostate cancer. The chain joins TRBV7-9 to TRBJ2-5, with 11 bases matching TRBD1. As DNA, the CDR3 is TGTGCCAGCAGCTACGAGCCCCTCCACGGACAGGGGGCACAAGAGACCCAGTACTTC. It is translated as CASSYEPLHGQGAQETQYF.